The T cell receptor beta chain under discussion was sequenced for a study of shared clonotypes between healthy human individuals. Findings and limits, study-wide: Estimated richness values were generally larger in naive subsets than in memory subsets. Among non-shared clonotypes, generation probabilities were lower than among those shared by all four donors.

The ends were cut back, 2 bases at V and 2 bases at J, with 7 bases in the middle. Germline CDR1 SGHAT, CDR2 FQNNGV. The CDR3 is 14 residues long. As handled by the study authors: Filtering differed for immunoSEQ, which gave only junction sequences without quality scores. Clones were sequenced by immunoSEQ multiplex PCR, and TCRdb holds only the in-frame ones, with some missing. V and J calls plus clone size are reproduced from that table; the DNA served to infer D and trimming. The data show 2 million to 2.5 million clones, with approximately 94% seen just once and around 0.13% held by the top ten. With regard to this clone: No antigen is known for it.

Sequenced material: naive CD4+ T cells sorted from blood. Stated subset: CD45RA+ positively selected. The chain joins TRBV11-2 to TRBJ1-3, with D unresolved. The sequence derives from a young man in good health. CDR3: CASSLTSPGNTIYF. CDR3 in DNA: TGTGCCAGCAGCTTAACCAGTCCTGGAAACACCATATATTTT.